The clone carrying this T cell receptor (beta chain) appeared a single time. Germline CDR1 DFQATT, CDR2 SNEGSKA (reference sequence). Trimming stripped 3 bases from V and 3 bases from J, with 14 bases between. This CDR3 has 14 residues. The data were obtained in a study of CD8 T cells in Susac syndrome. Study details: There were about 6 sequenced Susac syndrome patients with active disease and about eight in remission. When blood was collected, patients with Susac syndrome were therapy-naive, were taking corticosteroids, or were receiving intravenous immunoglobulin alone.

Roughly 0.45 to 1 ug RNA was reverse transcribed with random hexamers. TCR beta CDR3 was amplified by immunoSEQ multiplex PCR. This amplification extended across 54 Vbeta and 13 Jbeta segments. Each CDR3 protein gets one entry after TCRdb re-called the immunoSEQ multiplex PCR reads with MiXCR. This sample has 80,000 to 95,000 distinct CDR3 sequences, with around 94% found just once. Purification of the CD8+ and CD4+ T cells relied on negative isolation, and TEMRA cells underwent FACS enrichment. The sequencing sample was made of CD8+ T cells from PBMCs. The chain combines TRBV20-1 with TRBJ2-5; D unclear. The sequence came from a human donor with Susac syndrome. CDR3 bases: TGCAGTGCTAGCCGGGTGGCAGAGAAAGAGACCCAGTACTTC. Amino acid sequence: CSASRVAEKETQYF.